The present entry profiles one T cell receptor (beta chain) with its context. What it binds is unknown. Time point: patch test 1, 2 weeks after DPC sensitization. Stated treatment: therapeutic diphenylcyclopropenone sensitization with weekly scalp DPC. The starting material, unfractionated whole blood, was used for total RNA extraction. V lost 5 bases to trimming and J lost 7 bases; unmatched junction nucleotides: 10. This CDR3 contains 16 residues. Individual cDNA molecules each carried unique molecular identifiers attached by the library. TCRdb re-called the RACE reads with MiXCR, one entry per CDR3 protein. Among about 69,000 distinct CDR3 sequences listed, approximately 32% were seen once. The data stem from a study of human T cells and chemical hapten exposure. Study findings and constraints: Because all patients had alopecia, their immune responses might differ from healthy ones.

The chain carries TRBV12-3 or TRBV12-4 and TRBJ2-1; 11 positions match TRBD2. The sequence came from a man aged 35 to 55 with alopecia areata. Some clones in this sample may be carry-over from other donors' samples. Sequenced here: whole blood, sampled in connection with sensitization to the hapten diphenylcyclopropenone (DPC). The CDR3 DNA sequence: TGTGCCAGCAGTCCACCATTAGCGGGAGGGTGGAATGAGCAGTTCTTC. This encodes CASSPPLAGGWNEQFF.